The sequence of this TCR beta chain was determined in a study of CD8 T cells in ankylosing spondylitis. Unmatched junction bases numbered 5, after V lost 6 bases and J lost 2 bases. The CDR3 runs 13 residues. Germline V gene data show CDR1 as DFQATT and CDR2 as SNEGSKA (reference sequence). Study-wide points: Within ankylosing spondylitis blood, a TCR beta motif made up of under 10 highly homologous variants appeared to be characteristic.

This clonotype was counted a few times. What it recognizes is unknown. MiXCR was run by TCRdb on the 5' RACE reads, yielding one entry per CDR3 protein. The sample has around 440,000 distinct CDR3 sequences, 17% seen once; the top ten hold 0.85% to 1.3%. V and J are TRBV20-1 and TRBJ2-3; 7 bases map to TRBD2. The source of this sequence is a male donor with ankylosing spondylitis. The sequencing input was blood, either unsorted or a sorted T cell fraction (not recorded which). The chain's CDR3 is CSALSGTTDTQYF. Here the CDR3 DNA reads TGCAGTGCCTTGAGCGGGACCACAGATACGCAGTATTTT.